This entry is about one TCR beta chain. These data belong to a study of blood T cell repertoires in COVID-19. Study-level information: PBMCs, B-cell-depleted T cells, or T cells provided the cDNA or gDNA that made up the material.

Sequencing used immunoSEQ multiplex PCR; TCRdb keeps in-frame clones, though not all of them. The sample holds tens of thousands of clones, approximately 88% seen once. With 5 bases removed from V and 13 bases from J, the gap between germline ends came to 18 bases. This CDR3 is built from 13 residues. CDR1 is SGHTA, CDR2 FQGNSA, per germline. Enrollment of patients from Seattle took place during active infection, with longitudinal follow-up. Sequencing was performed on peripheral blood. The J gene is TRBJ2-1, the V gene TRBV7-2, with D maybe TRBD1 (6 bases). This TCR derives from a man in his sixties with COVID-19, enrolled during active disease. CDR3 sequence reads: CASSINFDRSQFF. The CDR3, as DNA: TGTGCCAGCAGCATTAATTTCGACAGGTCCCAGTTCTTC.